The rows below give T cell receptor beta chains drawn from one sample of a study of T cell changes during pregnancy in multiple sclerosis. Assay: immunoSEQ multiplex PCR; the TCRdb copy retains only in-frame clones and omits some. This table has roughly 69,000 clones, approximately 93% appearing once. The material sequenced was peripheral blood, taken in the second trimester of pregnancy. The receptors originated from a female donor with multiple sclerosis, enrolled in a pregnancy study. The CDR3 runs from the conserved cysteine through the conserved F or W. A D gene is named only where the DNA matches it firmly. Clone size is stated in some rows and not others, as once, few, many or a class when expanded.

DNA: TGTGCCAGCAGCACCAAAATAGGGGTTAACACTGAAGCTTTCTTT
CDR3: CASSTKIGVNTEAFF
D: -
size: once
J: TRBJ1-1
V: TRBV11-2

DNA: TGTGCCAGCAGCTCCCCAGCGGGGGGGGACGAGCAGTTCTTC
CDR3: CASSSPAGGDEQFF
D: TRBD2
size: -
J: TRBJ2-1
V: TRBV7-3

DNA: TGCGCCAGCAGCCGGGACAGCGCCTACGAGCAGTACTTC
CDR3: CASSRDSAYEQYF
D: TRBD1
size: -
J: TRBJ2-7
V: TRBV5-1

DNA: TGTGCCAGCTCACCTTCCCAGGGATATGGCTACACCTTC
CDR3: CASSPSQGYGYTF
D: -
size: -
J: TRBJ1-2
V: TRBV18

DNA: TGTGCCAGCAGCTCCGTCTATGGCTACACCTTC
CDR3: CASSSVYGYTF
D: -
size: -
J: TRBJ1-2
V: TRBV13

DNA: TGTGCCAGCAGGAACCAGGGTCCCGGGGGGGCCGTTGAGCAGTTCTTC
CDR3: CASRNQGPGGAVEQFF
D: TRBD2
size: once
J: TRBJ2-1
V: TRBV25-1

DNA: TGTGCCAGCTCACTACTGACAGGGGTTGAGACCCAGTACTTC
CDR3: CASSLLTGVETQYF
D: TRBD1
size: -
J: TRBJ2-5
V: TRBV18

DNA: TGTGCCAGCAGTGAGAGGATAGCGGGGGATGGCGAGCAGTACTTC
CDR3: CASSERIAGDGEQYF
D: TRBD2
size: -
J: TRBJ2-7
V: TRBV6-1

DNA: TGTGCCAGCAGTTACTCTAGGGGGACGGGAGGTACGCAGTATTTT
CDR3: CASSYSRGTGGTQYF
D: -
size: once
J: TRBJ2-3
V: TRBV6-5

DNA: TGTGCCAGCAGTGAAACCCTGTCGGGGACAGGTCTTTTTGCAACTAATGAAAAACTGTTTTTT
CDR3: CASSETLSGTGLFATNEKLFF
D: TRBD1
size: -
J: TRBJ1-4
V: TRBV6-1

DNA: TGTGCCAGTACCCTAATTTCGGGACAGGGAGGCACCGGGGAGCTGTTTTTT
CDR3: CASTLISGQGGTGELFF
D: TRBD1
size: -
J: TRBJ2-2
V: TRBV19

DNA: TGTGCCAGCTCACCACAATCCGGGAGTGGAAACACCATATATTTT
CDR3: CASSPQSGSGNTIYF
D: -
size: -
J: TRBJ1-3
V: TRBV18

DNA: TGTGCCAGTAGTATAGGGGGCGGGGAGTTCTACGAGCAGTACTTC
CDR3: CASSIGGGEFYEQYF
D: -
size: -
J: TRBJ2-7
V: TRBV19

DNA: TGTGCCTGGAGAGGACAGGGGTATTATCAAGAGACCCAGTACTTC
CDR3: CAWRGQGYYQETQYF
D: TRBD1
size: -
J: TRBJ2-5
V: TRBV30

DNA: TGTGCCTGGGAAACCAGGGGGGCTGGAAACACCATATATTTT
CDR3: CAWETRGAGNTIYF
D: TRBD1
size: -
J: TRBJ1-3
V: TRBV30